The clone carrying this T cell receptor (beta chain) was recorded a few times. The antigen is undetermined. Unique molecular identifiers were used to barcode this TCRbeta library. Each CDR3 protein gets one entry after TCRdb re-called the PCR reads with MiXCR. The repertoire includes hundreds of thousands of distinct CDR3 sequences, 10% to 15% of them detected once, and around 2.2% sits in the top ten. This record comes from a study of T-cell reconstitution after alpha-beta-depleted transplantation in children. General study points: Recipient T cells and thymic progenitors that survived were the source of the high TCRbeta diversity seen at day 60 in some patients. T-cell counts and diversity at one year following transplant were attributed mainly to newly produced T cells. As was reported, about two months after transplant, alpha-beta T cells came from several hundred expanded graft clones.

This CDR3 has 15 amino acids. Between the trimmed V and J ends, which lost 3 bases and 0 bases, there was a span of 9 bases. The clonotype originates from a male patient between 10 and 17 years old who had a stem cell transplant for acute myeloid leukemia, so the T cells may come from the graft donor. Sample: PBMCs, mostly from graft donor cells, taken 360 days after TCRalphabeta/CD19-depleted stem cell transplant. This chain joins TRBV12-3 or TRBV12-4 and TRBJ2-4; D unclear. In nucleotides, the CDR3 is TGTGCCAGCAGTTTTTCAGCACTAGCCAAAAACATTCAGTACTTC. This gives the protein CASSFSALAKNIQYF.